This is a list of T cell receptor beta chains from one sample in a study of cytomegalovirus exposure and HLA in healthy donors. Assay used: immunoSEQ multiplex PCR; TCRdb lists only in-frame clones, some missing. The repertoire holds under 150,000 clones, 91% seen once, with about 0.65% in the top ten. Source material: PBMCs. The receptors were sampled from a man between 18 and 29 years old in good health and CMV-seronegative. CDR3s include the opening cysteine and the closing phenylalanine or tryptophan. Each record gives: D gene, J gene, clone size, V gene, CDR3 DNA, CDR3 protein. The D gene is left open where the match is weak. Only some rows state a clone size, as once, few, many or a class for expanded clones.

D: .; J: TRBJ2-5; size: .; V: TRBV6-6; DNA: TGTGCCAGCAGTTACTATTCGCGGGAGACCCAGTACTTC; CDR3: CASSYYSRETQYF
D: .; J: TRBJ2-1; size: .; V: TRBV6-1; DNA: TGTGCCAGCGGCGGGACGTTCAATGAGCAGTTCTTC; CDR3: CASGGTFNEQFF
D: TRBD1; J: TRBJ2-2; size: .; V: TRBV30; DNA: TGTGCCTGGAGGGGGACAGCCGACACCGGGGAGCTGTTTTTT; CDR3: CAWRGTADTGELFF
D: .; J: TRBJ2-2; size: few; V: TRBV6-4; DNA: TGTGCCAGCAGTGACACAGGGAACGGGGAGCTGTTTTTT; CDR3: CASSDTGNGELFF
D: TRBD1; J: TRBJ1-6; size: .; V: TRBV18; DNA: TGTGCCAGCTCGGGGACAGGGGTTGTTTCACCCCTCCACTTT; CDR3: CASSGTGVVSPLHF
D: TRBD1; J: TRBJ2-2; size: .; V: TRBV19; DNA: TGTGCCAGTATTATGACAGGGAGTGGCACCGGGGAGCTGTTTTTT; CDR3: CASIMTGSGTGELFF
D: .; J: TRBJ2-7; size: .; V: TRBV5-6; DNA: TGTGCCAGCAGCTTGGGACAGCTCGGTAAGCAGTACTTC; CDR3: CASSLGQLGKQYF
D: .; J: TRBJ2-2; size: .; V: TRBV7-2; DNA: TGTGCCAGCAGGCTCAGCCATGGACATTCCACCGGGGAGCTGTTTTTT; CDR3: CASRLSHGHSTGELFF
D: .; J: TRBJ1-4; size: .; V: TRBV6-5; DNA: TGTGCCAGCAGCAACAGGAGGGGTGAAAAACTGTTTTTT; CDR3: CASSNRRGEKLFF
D: TRBD1; J: TRBJ2-2; size: once; V: TRBV4-3; DNA: TGCGCCAGCAGCCAACTCCGGACAGGGGCCACCGGGGAGCTGTTTTTT; CDR3: CASSQLRTGATGELFF
D: TRBD2; J: TRBJ2-1; size: .; V: TRBV19; DNA: TGTGCCAGTAGTATGAGAGCGGGGGGCGATGAGCAGTTCTTC; CDR3: CASSMRAGGDEQFF
D: TRBD1; J: TRBJ2-3; size: .; V: TRBV11-2; DNA: TGTGCCAGCAGCCCGACCCGACAGGGCACAGATACGCAGTACTTT; CDR3: CASSPTRQGTDTQYF
D: .; J: TRBJ2-1; size: many; V: TRBV27; DNA: TGTGCCAGCAGTTTAGAGGGGACAGAGCAGTTCTTC; CDR3: CASSLEGTEQFF
D: .; J: TRBJ1-1; size: .; V: TRBV6-5; DNA: TGTGCCAGCACCCTACCGGGGGGGGTCGAGACTGAAGCTTTCTTT; CDR3: CASTLPGGVETEAFF
D: TRBD2; J: TRBJ2-5; size: .; V: TRBV6-5; DNA: TGTGCCAGCAGTTACTCTACGGGAGGAGAGACCCAGTACTTC; CDR3: CASSYSTGGETQYF
D: TRBD1; J: TRBJ1-2; size: .; V: TRBV2; DNA: TGTGCCAGCAGTGAATCCACAGGGGAGGATGGCTACACCTTC; CDR3: CASSESTGEDGYTF
D: TRBD1; J: TRBJ1-3; size: once; V: TRBV7-2; DNA: TGTGCCAGCAGCACACAGGGGACCAGCTCTGGAAACACCATATATTTT; CDR3: CASSTQGTSSGNTIYF
D: .; J: TRBJ1-4; size: .; V: TRBV6-1; DNA: TGTGCCAGCACCTGGGGGGGGAATAATGAAAAACTGTTTTTT; CDR3: CASTWGGNNEKLFF
D: .; J: TRBJ2-3; size: medium-sized; V: TRBV6-4; DNA: TGTGCCAGCAGTGACTCGCCAGGGGGCACAGATACGCAGTATTTT; CDR3: CASSDSPGGTDTQYF
D: TRBD2; J: TRBJ2-2; size: .; V: TRBV4-1; DNA: TGCGCCAGCAGCCAAGTCCCTGCGGGGGCCGGGGAGCTGTTTTTT; CDR3: CASSQVPAGAGELFF
D: TRBD1; J: TRBJ1-6; size: .; V: TRBV5-4; DNA: TGTGCCAGCAGCGGAACAGGGGGCAGTTCACCCCTCCACTTT; CDR3: CASSGTGGSSPLHF
D: .; J: TRBJ1-2; size: .; V: TRBV6-1; DNA: TGTGCCAGCCTCAACGTAGGGGGTTGGGGCTACACCTTC; CDR3: CASLNVGGWGYTF
D: TRBD2; J: TRBJ2-1; size: .; V: TRBV5-6; DNA: TGTGCCAGCAGCTTGGTCGGGGGGGGCCGTGAGCAGTTCTTC; CDR3: CASSLVGGGREQFF
D: TRBD1; J: TRBJ1-6; size: .; V: TRBV19; DNA: TGTGCCAGTAGGGATCGGACAGGAAGCAATTCACCCCTCCACTTT; CDR3: CASRDRTGSNSPLHF
D: TRBD1; J: TRBJ2-3; size: .; V: TRBV5-1; DNA: TGCGCCAGCAGCTTGGCCGGGACAGGATCGAGCACAGATACGCAGTATTTT; CDR3: CASSLAGTGSSTDTQYF
D: TRBD2; J: TRBJ2-5; size: .; V: TRBV6-5; DNA: TGTGCCAGCGGAGAGCGGGAGGGAAAAGAGACCCAGTACTTC; CDR3: CASGEREGKETQYF
D: TRBD1; J: TRBJ2-1; size: .; V: TRBV6-1; DNA: TGTGCCAGCAGTGCCGTCGGGACAGGAACCTACAATGAGCAGTTCTTC; CDR3: CASSAVGTGTYNEQFF
D: TRBD1; J: TRBJ1-1; size: .; V: TRBV30; DNA: TGTGCCTGGAGGCCGGGGACAGGCACTGAAGCTTTCTTT; CDR3: CAWRPGTGTEAFF
D: .; J: TRBJ1-1; size: .; V: TRBV14; DNA: TGTGCCAGCAGCCAAGCCCCGAGAGGGAACACTGAAGCTTTCTTT; CDR3: CASSQAPRGNTEAFF
D: TRBD2; J: TRBJ2-3; size: .; V: TRBV10-2; DNA: TGCGCCAGCAGTGATCTAGCGGGAGGCACAGATACGCAGTATTTT; CDR3: CASSDLAGGTDTQYF
D: TRBD1; J: TRBJ2-5; size: .; V: TRBV2; DNA: TGTGCCAGCAGCCCCACGACAGGGGGCAAAGAGACCCAGTACTTC; CDR3: CASSPTTGGKETQYF
D: .; J: TRBJ1-2; size: .; V: TRBV29-1; DNA: TGCAGCGTTATAGACAGATCCTATGGCTACACCTTC; CDR3: CSVIDRSYGYTF
D: TRBD1; J: TRBJ1-5; size: few; V: TRBV7-9; DNA: TGTGCCAGCAGCGATGGGACAGGGGGCTATGGCAATCAGCCCCAGCATTTT; CDR3: CASSDGTGGYGNQPQHF
D: .; J: TRBJ2-1; size: .; V: TRBV5-4; DNA: TGTGCCAGCAGCAAGGGGGGGCCCTACAATGAGCAGTTCTTC; CDR3: CASSKGGPYNEQFF
D: .; J: TRBJ1-1; size: few; V: TRBV30; DNA: TGTGCCTGGAAACCTTACCGGACTGAAGCTTTCTTT; CDR3: CAWKPYRTEAFF
D: .; J: TRBJ2-5; size: once; V: TRBV9; DNA: TGTGCCAGCAGCGTAGCCCGAGGGTTCGAGACCCAGTACTTC; CDR3: CASSVARGFETQYF
D: TRBD2; J: TRBJ2-7; size: .; V: TRBV18; DNA: TGTGCCAGCTCACCACCTGGCGGGGGGGCAGCCTACGAGCAGTACTTC; CDR3: CASSPPGGGAAYEQYF
D: TRBD1; J: TRBJ1-2; size: .; V: TRBV5-4; DNA: TGTGCCAGCAGCCTGGGATTTCGGGACAGGGAAAAGGGCCTCTATGGCTACACCTTC; CDR3: CASSLGFRDREKGLYGYTF
D: .; J: TRBJ2-3; size: .; V: TRBV6-5; DNA: TGTGCCAGCAGTTACCGGGACAACCAAGATACGCAGTATTTT; CDR3: CASSYRDNQDTQYF